This TCR beta chain was obtained from a study of Tregs in tolerant kidney transplant recipients. Study-wide results and limits: Biological reproducibility was not directly addressed in this study.

As concerns this clone: Antigen unknown. The read is 3 residues too short to cover the CDR3 end, so that end is filled in from the germline J gene.

Libraries were prepared by immunoSEQ multiplex PCR; TCRdb keeps only in-frame clonotypes and omits some of them. This table lists roughly 53,000 clones. V dropped 5 bases and J dropped 6 bases, with 15 bases sitting between them. The CDR3 has 14 residues. CDR1 is SEHNR, CDR2 FQNEAQ, per germline (reference sequence). Unstimulated regulatory T cells (CD4+CD25+CD127-), CD4+CD25- non-regulatory cells, CD4 and CD8 cells were FACS-sorted from thawed PBMCs. The V call is TRBV7-9, the J call TRBJ2-3, with a tentative D call TRBD2 (5 bases). The sample in question was CD4+ T cells from blood, obtained before the transplant. This clonotype was sampled from a human donor who received a combined kidney and bone marrow transplant. The CDR3 DNA, read in part, is TGTGCCAGCAGCCCCTCCTTTTCGGGGGATACG. Encoded protein: CASSPSFSGDT. The CDR3, in full, reads CASSPSFSGDTQYF.